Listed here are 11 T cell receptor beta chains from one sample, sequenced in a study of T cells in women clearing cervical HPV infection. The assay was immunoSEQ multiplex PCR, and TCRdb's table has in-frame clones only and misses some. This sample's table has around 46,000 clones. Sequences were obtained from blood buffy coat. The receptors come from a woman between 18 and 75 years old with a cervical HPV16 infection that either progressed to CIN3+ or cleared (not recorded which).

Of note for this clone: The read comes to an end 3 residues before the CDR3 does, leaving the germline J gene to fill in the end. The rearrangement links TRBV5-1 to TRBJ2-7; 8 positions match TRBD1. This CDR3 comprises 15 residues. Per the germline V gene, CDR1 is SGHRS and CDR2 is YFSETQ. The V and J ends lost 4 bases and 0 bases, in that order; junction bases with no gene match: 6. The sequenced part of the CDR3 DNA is TGCGCCAGCAGCCCTGGACAGGGAAACTCCTACGAG. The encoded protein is CASSPGQGNSYE. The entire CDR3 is CASSPGQGNSYEQYF.

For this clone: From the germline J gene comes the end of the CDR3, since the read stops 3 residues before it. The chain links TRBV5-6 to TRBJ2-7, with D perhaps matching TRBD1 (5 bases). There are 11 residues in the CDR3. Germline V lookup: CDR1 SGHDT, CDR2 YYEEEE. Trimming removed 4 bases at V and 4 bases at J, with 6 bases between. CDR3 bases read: TGTGCCAGCAGCGACAGTTACGAG. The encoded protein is CASSDSYE. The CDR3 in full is CASSDSYEQYF.

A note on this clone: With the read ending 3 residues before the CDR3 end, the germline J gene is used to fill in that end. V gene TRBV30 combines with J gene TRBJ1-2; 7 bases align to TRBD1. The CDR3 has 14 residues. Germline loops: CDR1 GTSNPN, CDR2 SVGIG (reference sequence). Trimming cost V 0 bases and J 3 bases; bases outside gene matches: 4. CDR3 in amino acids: CAWSVRGGDYGYTF. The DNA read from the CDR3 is TGTGCCTGGAGTGTTCGAGGGGGCGACTATGGC.

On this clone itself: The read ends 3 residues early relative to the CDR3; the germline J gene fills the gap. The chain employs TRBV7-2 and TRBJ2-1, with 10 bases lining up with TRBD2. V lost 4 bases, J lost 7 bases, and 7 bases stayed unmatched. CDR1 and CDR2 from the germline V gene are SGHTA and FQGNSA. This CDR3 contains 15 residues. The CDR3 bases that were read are TGTGCCAGCAGCTCGACTAGCGGGTCAATGAATGAG. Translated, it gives CASSSTSGSMNE. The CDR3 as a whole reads CASSSTSGSMNEQFF.

CDR3 sequence reads: CASSPLLAGEQYF. The covered CDR3 bases are TGTGCCAGCAGCCCTTTACTAGCGGGCGAG. This rearrangement joins TRBV7-8 to TRBJ2-7, with 9 bases lining up with TRBD2. The read finishes 3 residues shy of the CDR3 end, and the germline J gene is used to complete it. V shed 5 bases, J shed 6 bases, and the junction held 5 bases outside the gene matches. The CDR3 loop spans 13 amino acids. Germline assignment: CDR1 SGHVS and CDR2 FQNEAQ.

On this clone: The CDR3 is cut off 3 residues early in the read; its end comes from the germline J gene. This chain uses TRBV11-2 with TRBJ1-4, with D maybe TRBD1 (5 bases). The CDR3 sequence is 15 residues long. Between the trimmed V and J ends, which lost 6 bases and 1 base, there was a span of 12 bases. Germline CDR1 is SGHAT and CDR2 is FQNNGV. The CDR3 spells CASRPAGGTNEKLFF. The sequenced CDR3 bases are TGTGCCAGCAGGCCGGCGGGGGGAACTAATGAAAAA.

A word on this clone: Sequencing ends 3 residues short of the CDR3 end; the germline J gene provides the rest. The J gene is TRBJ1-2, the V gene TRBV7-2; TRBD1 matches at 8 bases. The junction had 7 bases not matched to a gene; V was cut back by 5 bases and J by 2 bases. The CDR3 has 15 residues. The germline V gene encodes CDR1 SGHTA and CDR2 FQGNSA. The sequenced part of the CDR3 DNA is TGTGCCAGCAGCGACAGGGGAGGACTCAACTATGGC. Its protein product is CASSDRGGLNYG. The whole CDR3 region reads CASSDRGGLNYGYTF.

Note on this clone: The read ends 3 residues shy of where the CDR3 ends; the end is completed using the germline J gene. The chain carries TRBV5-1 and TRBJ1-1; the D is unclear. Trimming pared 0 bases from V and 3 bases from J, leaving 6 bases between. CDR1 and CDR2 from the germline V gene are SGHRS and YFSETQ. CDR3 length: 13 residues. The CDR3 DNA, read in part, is TGCGCCAGCAGCTTGGCCGGGGACACTGAA. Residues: CASSLAGDTE. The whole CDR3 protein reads CASSLAGDTEAFF.

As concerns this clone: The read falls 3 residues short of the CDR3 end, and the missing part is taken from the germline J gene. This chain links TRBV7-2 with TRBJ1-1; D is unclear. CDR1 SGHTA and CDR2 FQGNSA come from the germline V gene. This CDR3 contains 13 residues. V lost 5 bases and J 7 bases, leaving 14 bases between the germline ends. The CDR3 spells CASSPVIRGEAFF. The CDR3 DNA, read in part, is TGTGCCAGCAGCCCAGTCATCCGTGGTGAA. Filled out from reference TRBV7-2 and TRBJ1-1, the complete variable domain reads GAGVSQSPSNKVTEKGKDVELRCDPISGHTALYWYRQSLGQGLEFLIYFQGNSAPDKSGLPSDRFSAERTGGSVSTLTIQRTQQEDSAVYLCASSPVIRGEAFFGQGTRLTVV.

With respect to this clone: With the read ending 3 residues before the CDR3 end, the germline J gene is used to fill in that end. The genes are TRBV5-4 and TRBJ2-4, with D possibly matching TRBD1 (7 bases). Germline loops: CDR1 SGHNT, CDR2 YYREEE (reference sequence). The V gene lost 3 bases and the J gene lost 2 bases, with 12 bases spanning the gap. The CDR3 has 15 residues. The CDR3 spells CASSWQGGTKNIQYF. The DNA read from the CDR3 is TGTGCCAGCAGCTGGCAGGGGGGAACCAAAAACATT.

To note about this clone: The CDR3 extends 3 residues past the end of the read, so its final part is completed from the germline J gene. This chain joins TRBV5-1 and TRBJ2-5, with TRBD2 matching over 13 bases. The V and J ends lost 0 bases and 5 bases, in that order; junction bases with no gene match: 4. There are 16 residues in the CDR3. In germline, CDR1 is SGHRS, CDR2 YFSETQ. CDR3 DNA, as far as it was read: TGCGCCAGCAGCTTGGTGGGACTAGCGGGACGGGAGACC. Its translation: CASSLVGLAGRET. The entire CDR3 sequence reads CASSLVGLAGRETQYF. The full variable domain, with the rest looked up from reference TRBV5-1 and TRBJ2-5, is KAGVTQTPRYLIKTRGQQVTLSCSPISGHRSVSWYQQTPGQGLQFLFEYFSETQRNKGNFPGRFSGRQFSNSRSEMNVSTLELGDSALYLCASSLVGLAGRETQYFGPGTRLLVL.